The 20 T cell receptor beta chains reported below all come from one sample, sequenced in a study of T cell responses to AZD1222 COVID-19 vaccine. Clones were sequenced by immunoSEQ multiplex PCR, and TCRdb holds only the in-frame ones, with some missing. Here the sample spans fewer than 110,000 clones, 90% to 95% being singletons. Sequenced material: peripheral blood, taken on day 0 of AZD1222 vaccination. The receptors were sampled from an adult in good health.

The rearrangement uses TRBV5-1 and TRBJ1-2, with D perhaps matching TRBD1 (5 bases). The germline CDR1 and CDR2 sequences are SGHRS and YFSETQ. The V end was cut by 0 bases, the J end by 3 bases, with 9 bases between. CDR3 length equals 14 residues. The CDR3 region is CASSLGGADYGYTF. Written as DNA, the CDR3 is TGCGCCAGCAGCTTGGGGGGCGCGGACTATGGCTACACCTTC. Supplemented by reference TRBV5-1 and TRBJ1-2, the full variable domain reads KAGVTQTPRYLIKTRGQQVTLSCSPISGHRSVSWYQQTPGQGLQFLFEYFSETQRNKGNFPGRFSGRQFSNSRSEMNVSTLELGDSALYLCASSLGGADYGYTFGSGTRLTVV.

This clone was recorded only once. The gene calls are TRBV5-4 and TRBJ1-1; 8 nucleotides match TRBD1. The CDR3 loop spans 15 amino acids. Germline values: CDR1 SGHNT, CDR2 YYREEE (reference sequence). Trimming cost V 9 bases and J 0 bases; bases outside gene matches: 10. CDR3 nucleotide sequence: TGTGCCACCTTCGGACAGGGCGGTATGAACACTGAAGCTTTCTTT. Translation: CATFGQGGMNTEAFF.

The chain couples TRBV18 to TRBJ1-1; D might be TRBD1 (5 bases). The ends were cut back, 2 bases at V and 8 bases at J, with 18 bases in the middle. The CDR3 has 15 residues. Germline CDR1 reads KGHSH; CDR2 reads LQKENI. This CDR3 is CASSPTLGRGSEAFF. DNA of the CDR3: TGTGCCAGCTCACCAACATTGGGTCGGGGCAGCGAAGCTTTCTTT.

The CDR3 spells CASSLVRGGGYTF. The CDR3 coding sequence is TGTGCCAGCAGCTTGGTCAGGGGCGGCGGCTACACCTTC. The chain recombines TRBV5-8 with TRBJ1-2; the D gene is possibly TRBD1 (6 bases). The germline V gene has CDR1 SGHTS and CDR2 YDEGEE. V gave up 0 bases and J gave up 8 bases, with 11 bases separating them. This CDR3 is built from 13 residues.

The rearrangement uses TRBV28 and TRBJ1-4, with TRBD1 matching 8 bases. The germline CDR1 and CDR2 sequences are MDHEN and SYDVKM. The trim removed 5 bases at V and 4 bases at J, leaving 6 bases unmatched. This CDR3 spans 15 amino acids. The CDR3 loop is CASSTRQGLNEKLFF. CDR3 in DNA: TGTGCCAGCAGTACCCGACAGGGGCTTAATGAAAAACTGTTTTTT.

CDR3 amino acids: CASSLTDTYGYTF. The CDR3 region has the DNA TGCGCCAGCAGCCTGACAGATACCTATGGCTACACCTTC. V gene TRBV5-1 combines with J gene TRBJ1-2, with D possibly matching TRBD1 (5 bases). V shed 4 bases and J shed 4 bases, with 11 bases lying between them. Germline-derived CDR1 and CDR2 are SGHRS and YFSETQ. The CDR3 contains 13 residues.

V gene TRBV19 combines with J gene TRBJ1-3; D is ambiguous. Trimming shortened V by 4 bases and J by 0 bases, and 10 bases separated the two germline ends. Germline-derived CDR1 and CDR2 are LNHDA and SQIVND (reference sequence). This CDR3 comprises 15 residues. The CDR3 region is CASSSFRSSGNTIYF. CDR3 DNA: TGTGCCAGTAGTAGTTTCAGAAGCTCTGGAAACACCATATATTTT.

The genes are TRBV5-1 and TRBJ2-2; 14 bases fit TRBD2. The CDR3 runs to 18 residues. Germline V gene data show CDR1 as SGHRS and CDR2 as YFSETQ. Unmatched junction bases numbered 10, after V lost 3 bases and J lost 6 bases. For the CDR3, the DNA is TGCGCCAGCAGCTCCCGTCGGACTAGCGGGAGGTGGTCCGGGGAGCTGTTTTTT. Residues: CASSSRRTSGRWSGELFF.

V and J are TRBV2 and TRBJ2-3; D unclear. The CDR3 is made up of 16 amino acids. Trimming stripped 1 base from V and 0 bases from J, with 11 bases between. CDR1 is SNHLY, CDR2 FYNNEI, per germline. CDR3 DNA sequence: TGTGCCAGCAGTGAAGTTGATTTGGATAGCACAGATACGCAGTATTTT. It encodes CASSEVDLDSTDTQYF.

The chain links TRBV28 to TRBJ2-1; TRBD2 is a possible D gene (7 bases). Germline CDR1 is MDHEN and CDR2 is SYDVKM. The CDR3 totals 15 residues. The V gene lost 7 bases and the J gene lost 5 bases, with 18 bases spanning the gap. The CDR3 region is CASTLGGAGNNEQFF. CDR3 sequence (DNA): TGTGCCAGCACCTTGGGGGGGGCCGGGAACAATGAGCAGTTCTTC.

V and J are TRBV27 and TRBJ2-3, with D possibly being TRBD1 or TRBD2 (5 bases each). Germline V gene data show CDR1 as MNHEY and CDR2 as SMNVEV (reference sequence). Trimming cost V 8 bases and J 7 bases, with 16 bases left between them. This CDR3 region has 13 residues. The CDR3, as DNA: TGTGCCAGCCGGGGAACAGGCGGTAATACGCAGTATTTT. It translates to CASRGTGGNTQYF.

The J gene is TRBJ2-7, the V gene TRBV6-1; D ambiguous. Trimming took off 0 bases at V and 3 bases at J, with 12 bases between the two ends. CDR3 length equals 15 residues. Germline V gene sequence: CDR1 MNHNS, CDR2 SASEGT. CDR3 sequence (DNA): TGTGCCAGCAGTGAAGCGCTAAGGCATCACTACGAGCAGTACTTC. It specifies CASSEALRHHYEQYF.

The genes are TRBV7-2 and TRBJ2-5, with D unclear. V dropped 4 bases and J dropped 4 bases, with 7 bases sitting between them. CDR1 is SGHTA, CDR2 FQGNSA, per germline. The CDR3 runs 12 residues. Here the CDR3 reads CASSYATETQYF. The CDR3 coding sequence is TGTGCCAGCAGCTATGCGACAGAGACCCAGTACTTC.

The rearrangement links TRBV4-1 to TRBJ2-6; no clear D gene. The CDR3 totals 15 residues. V lost 5 bases and J 0 bases, leaving 8 bases between the germline ends. Germline values: CDR1 MGHRA, CDR2 YSYEKL. The chain's CDR3 is CASSSQSSGANVLTF. The CDR3 DNA reads as TGCGCCAGCAGCTCCCAAAGCTCTGGGGCCAACGTCCTGACTTTC.

The chain uses TRBV5-8 and TRBJ2-7; TRBD2 aligns across 7 bases. The ends lost 6 bases at V and 2 bases at J; junction bases unmatched: 8. CDR1 SGHTS and CDR2 YDEGEE come from the germline V gene. The CDR3 runs to 14 residues. The CDR3 reads CASTQLANAYEQYF. The CDR3 DNA follows: TGTGCCAGCACCCAACTAGCGAATGCCTACGAGCAGTACTTC.

The rearrangement uses TRBV5-1 and TRBJ2-2, with D possibly being TRBD2 (7 bases). CDR3 size: 13 residues. Trimming removed 6 bases from V and 5 bases from J, with 11 bases in between. CDR1 and CDR2 from the germline V gene are SGHRS and YFSETQ. The CDR3 coding sequence is TGCGCCAGCAAGGGGGAGGGGACCGGGGAGCTGTTTTTT. Its protein is CASKGEGTGELFF.

The J gene is TRBJ1-1, the V gene TRBV24-1; perhaps TRBD1 as D (5 bases). Germline values: CDR1 KGHDR, CDR2 SFDVKD. The V end was cut by 5 bases, the J end by 4 bases, with 10 bases between. This CDR3 contains 13 residues. The CDR3 region has the DNA TGTGCCACCAGTGTTTCCGGGGGCACTGAAGCTTTCTTT. Translation gives CATSVSGGTEAFF.

V usage is TRBV7-8 and J usage is TRBJ2-7; D call uncertain. The CDR3 loop spans 11 amino acids. Germline CDR1 reads SGHVS; CDR2 reads FQNEAQ. Trimming removed 5 bases at V and 4 bases at J, with 6 bases between. The chain's CDR3 is CASSTKYEQYF. In nucleotides, the CDR3 is TGTGCCAGCAGCACGAAGTACGAGCAGTACTTC.

The CDR3 coding sequence is TGTGCCAGCAGCGCGGGGGGGGGATCCACCGGGGAGCTGTTTTTT. Its protein product is CASSAGGGSTGELFF. V gene TRBV9 combines with J gene TRBJ2-2, with 8 positions matching TRBD2. CDR3 length equals 15 residues. Germline V gene data show CDR1 as SGDLS and CDR2 as YYNGEE. With V trimmed by 3 bases and J by 4 bases, 5 bases remained unmatched.

The chain employs TRBV11-1 and TRBJ2-1, with 11 bases lining up with TRBD2. Germline V gene sequence: CDR1 SGHAT, CDR2 FQDESV (reference sequence). V dropped 2 bases and J dropped 4; count of bases not matched to a gene: 4. This CDR3 comprises 16 residues. CDR3 nucleotide sequence: TGTGCCAGCAGCTTAATTGGGACTAGCGGTTACAATGAGCAGTTCTTC. Its protein product is CASSLIGTSGYNEQFF.